The 3 T cell receptor beta chains below all came from one sample that was sequenced in a study of post-analysis software for immune sequencing data. Their recognized antigens are unknown. Study results and caveats: With TRBV5-6, TRBV5-1 and TRBV20-1 included, about five TRBV segments were more frequent in patients than in controls.

Prepared TCR beta cDNA libraries contained unique molecular identifiers. MiXCR, run by TCRdb on the PCR reads, gives a single entry per CDR3 protein. The data hold roughly 540,000 distinct CDR3 sequences, with roughly 34% observed a single time. Sequencing was done on a sample of blood. These receptors originate from a girl aged 2 to 17 with multiple sclerosis.

The chain carries TRBV7-2 and TRBJ1-2; D is uncertain. CDR3 size: 12 residues. V was shortened by 6 bases and J by 3 bases, with 8 bases between the two germline ends. Germline CDR1 and CDR2: SGHTA and FQGNSA. CDR3 sequence reads: CASRISDYGYTF. In nucleotides, the CDR3 is TGTGCCAGCAGGATTTCAGACTATGGCTACACCTTC.

This clonotype was seen a handful of times. The chain is built from TRBV18 and TRBJ2-7, with D possibly TRBD1 on 6 matching bases. The CDR3 is 13 residues long. Trimming stripped 6 bases from V and 2 bases from J, with 11 bases between. Germline loops: CDR1 KGHSH, CDR2 LQKENI. CDR3 nucleotides: TGTGCCAGCTCCCAGGGGTCAGCCTACGAGCAGTACTTC. This sequence encodes CASSQGSAYEQYF.

The V call is TRBV3-1, the J call TRBJ2-3; 9 positions agree with TRBD2. The CDR3 has 16 amino acids. Per the germline V gene, CDR1 is LGHDT and CDR2 is YNNKEL (reference sequence). V lost 0 bases to trimming and J lost 2 bases; unmatched junction nucleotides: 3. CDR3 in DNA: TGTGCCAGCAGCCAAGATCTAGCGGGGCACACAGATACGCAGTATTTT. It encodes CASSQDLAGHTDTQYF.